Listed below are T cell receptor beta chains from one sample, sequenced in a study of OX40 agonist ivuxolimab in advanced cancers. Measured with immunoSEQ multiplex PCR; TCRdb has only the in-frame clones, and not every one. There are under 40,000 clones in the sample; roughly 76% occur only once, and about 20% lies in the top ten. Sequenced material: CD4+ or CD8+ T cells sorted from blood, taken in a trial of the OX40 agonist ivuxolimab. Every receptor here comes from an adult with an advanced solid tumor such as melanoma, head and neck, liver or kidney cancer. CDR3s include the opening cysteine and the closing phenylalanine or tryptophan.

v_call: TRBV19
j_call: TRBJ1-1
cdr3_aa: CASSISNPGVRAEAFF

v_call: TRBV28
j_call: TRBJ2-1
cdr3_aa: CASSLGAGGPRGSYNEQFF

v_call: TRBV15
j_call: TRBJ1-3
cdr3_aa: CATSSLDF

v_call: TRBV28
j_call: TRBJ1-1
cdr3_aa: CASSNHQGYTEAFF

v_call: TRBV28
j_call: TRBJ2-7
cdr3_aa: CASSLTSSYEQYF

v_call: TRBV7-2
j_call: TRBJ2-7
cdr3_aa: CASSLQGGKLNEQYF

v_call: TRBV5-1
j_call: TRBJ2-2
cdr3_aa: CASSLAVVNTGELFF

v_call: TRBV4-1
j_call: TRBJ2-7
cdr3_aa: CASSPRDYDGDEQYF

v_call: TRBV5-1
j_call: TRBJ1-2
cdr3_aa: CASSLDGAGSYGYTF

v_call: TRBV28
j_call: TRBJ1-4
cdr3_aa: CASSPGQVNEKLFF

v_call: TRBV5-8
j_call: TRBJ2-1
cdr3_aa: CASSLGSGTGGSDEQFF

v_call: TRBV28
j_call: TRBJ1-5
cdr3_aa: CASVWVPGQPQHF

v_call: TRBV28
j_call: TRBJ1-2
cdr3_aa: CASSLITGTGTSLYGYTF

v_call: TRBV4-1
j_call: TRBJ2-5
cdr3_aa: CASSQGKGLGIETQYF

v_call: TRBV7-6
j_call: TRBJ2-3
cdr3_aa: CASSLFGTGGADTQYF

v_call: TRBV7-2
j_call: TRBJ1-2
cdr3_aa: CASSAGQTNSGYTF

v_call: TRBV28
j_call: TRBJ2-1
cdr3_aa: CASIEVRGSYNEQFF

v_call: TRBV28
j_call: TRBJ2-3
cdr3_aa: CASSPRGRVTDTQYF

v_call: TRBV6-6
j_call: TRBJ2-7
cdr3_aa: CASRSTGTSSYEQYF

v_call: TRBV19
j_call: TRBJ1-1
cdr3_aa: CASSNLRQRNTEAFF

v_call: TRBV2
j_call: TRBJ2-1
cdr3_aa: CASCRFPDNEQFF

v_call: TRBV28
j_call: TRBJ2-7
cdr3_aa: CASTTPGPSSYEQYF

v_call: TRBV5-4
j_call: TRBJ2-3
cdr3_aa: CASSLVTDTQYF

v_call: TRBV7-9
j_call: TRBJ2-3
cdr3_aa: CASSPPGLAGGDTQYF

v_call: TRBV7-8
j_call: TRBJ2-1
cdr3_aa: CASSSPGLSYEQFF

v_call: TRBV7-2
j_call: TRBJ1-1
cdr3_aa: CASSLVQGMLNTEAFF

v_call: TRBV6-1
j_call: TRBJ1-1
cdr3_aa: CASSRDREERRAFF

v_call: TRBV27
j_call: TRBJ1-5
cdr3_aa: CASSPTGGSNQPQHF

v_call: TRBV7-6
j_call: TRBJ1-2
cdr3_aa: CASSLGPGTGYGYTF

v_call: TRBV23-1
j_call: TRBJ1-4
cdr3_aa: CAGLAAGRDEKLFF

v_call: TRBV6-5
j_call: TRBJ2-4
cdr3_aa: CASSGQSLAKNIQYF

v_call: TRBV7-3
j_call: TRBJ2-1
cdr3_aa: CASSLFASGSFNEQFF

v_call: TRBV5-6
j_call: TRBJ2-3
cdr3_aa: CASSVRTGTAFTDTQYF

v_call: TRBV18
j_call: TRBJ2-5
cdr3_aa: CASSPAGAIETQYF

v_call: TRBV5-4
j_call: TRBJ1-2
cdr3_aa: CASTWGGPYNYGYTF

v_call: TRBV7-2
j_call: TRBJ1-2
cdr3_aa: CASSLRRGDGYTF

v_call: TRBV5-1
j_call: TRBJ2-5
cdr3_aa: CASRTSRETQYF

v_call: TRBV19
j_call: TRBJ1-2
cdr3_aa: CASSTGTFASGYTF

v_call: TRBV7-2
j_call: TRBJ2-6
cdr3_aa: CASSLDVSGANVLTF

v_call: TRBV6-5
j_call: TRBJ2-2
cdr3_aa: CASSILEIPGELFF

v_call: TRBV7-3
j_call: TRBJ2-7
cdr3_aa: CASSLRTSGFDEQYF

v_call: TRBV21-1
j_call: TRBJ1-2
cdr3_aa: CASSKVEGRGPYGYTF

v_call: TRBV4-1
j_call: TRBJ2-1
cdr3_aa: CASSQGIVAGRSSYNEQFF

v_call: TRBV7-9
j_call: TRBJ2-3
cdr3_aa: CASSRRSSGSTDTQYF

v_call: TRBV7-9
j_call: TRBJ1-1
cdr3_aa: CASSSRTLGAEAFF

v_call: TRBV2
j_call: TRBJ2-3
cdr3_aa: CASSDRRVSDTQYF

v_call: TRBV5-1
j_call: TRBJ1-2
cdr3_aa: CASSLDGGWDYGYTF

v_call: TRBV18
j_call: TRBJ2-5
cdr3_aa: CASSPRNMETQYF

v_call: TRBV2
j_call: TRBJ1-4
cdr3_aa: CASSERALRDEKLFF

v_call: TRBV4-2
j_call: TRBJ1-2
cdr3_aa: CASSQGQGGYGYTF

v_call: TRBV7-8
j_call: TRBJ2-7
cdr3_aa: CASSLSGTAGEQYF

v_call: TRBV6-5
j_call: TRBJ2-5
cdr3_aa: CASSSGTAETQYF

v_call: TRBV11-3
j_call: TRBJ2-2
cdr3_aa: CASSLTGMNTGELFF

v_call: TRBV11-3
j_call: TRBJ2-1
cdr3_aa: CASSSRNYNEQFF

v_call: TRBV28
j_call: TRBJ1-2
cdr3_aa: CASSYDRGFGYTF

v_call: TRBV6-5
j_call: TRBJ1-2
cdr3_aa: CASSGGVTSIVRTF

v_call: TRBV29-1
j_call: TRBJ2-7
cdr3_aa: CSVGARGGDYEQYF

v_call: TRBV27
j_call: TRBJ2-1
cdr3_aa: CASSLTSGLAIIEQFF